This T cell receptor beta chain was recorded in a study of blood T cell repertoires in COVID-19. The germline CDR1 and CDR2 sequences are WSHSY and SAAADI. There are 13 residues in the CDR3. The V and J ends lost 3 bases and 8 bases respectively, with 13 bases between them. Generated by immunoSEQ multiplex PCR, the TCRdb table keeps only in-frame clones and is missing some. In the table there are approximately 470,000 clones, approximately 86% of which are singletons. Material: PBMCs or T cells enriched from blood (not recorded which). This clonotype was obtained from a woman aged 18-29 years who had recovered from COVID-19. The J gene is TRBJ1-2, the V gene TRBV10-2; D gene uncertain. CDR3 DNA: TGCGCCAGCAGTGACCGGGGAGGTGGCGGCTACACCTTC. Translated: CASSDRGGGGYTF.